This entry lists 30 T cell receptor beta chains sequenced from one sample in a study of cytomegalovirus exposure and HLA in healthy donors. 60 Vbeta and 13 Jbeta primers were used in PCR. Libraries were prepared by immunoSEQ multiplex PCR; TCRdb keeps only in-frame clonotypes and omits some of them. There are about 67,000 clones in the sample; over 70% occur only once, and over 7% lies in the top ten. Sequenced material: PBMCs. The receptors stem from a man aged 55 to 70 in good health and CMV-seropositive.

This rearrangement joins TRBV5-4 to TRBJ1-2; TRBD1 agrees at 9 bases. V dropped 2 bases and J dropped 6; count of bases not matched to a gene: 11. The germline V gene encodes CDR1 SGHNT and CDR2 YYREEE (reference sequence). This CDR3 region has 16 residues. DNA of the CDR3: TGTGCCAGCAGCTTCAAGCCTACAGGGGGCGTCGATGGCTACACCTTC. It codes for CASSFKPTGGVDGYTF.

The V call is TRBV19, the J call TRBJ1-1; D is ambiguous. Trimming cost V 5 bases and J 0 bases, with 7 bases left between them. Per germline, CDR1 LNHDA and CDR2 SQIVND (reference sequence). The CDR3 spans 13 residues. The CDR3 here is CASSQQVNTEAFF. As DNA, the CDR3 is TGTGCCAGTAGTCAGCAGGTGAACACTGAAGCTTTCTTT.

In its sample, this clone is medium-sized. The chain's CDR3 is CASSYSSEGIGELFF. The DNA for the CDR3 is TGTGCCAGCAGTTACTCGTCGGAGGGGATCGGGGAGCTGTTTTTT. This rearrangement joins TRBV6-5 to TRBJ2-2; possibly TRBD2 for D (6 bases). Germline values: CDR1 MNHEY, CDR2 SVGAGI. V was cut by 0 bases and J by 7 bases, with 12 bases left in between. CDR3 length equals 15 residues.

The CDR3 DNA follows: TGTGCCAGCAGCTTAGACCACAGGGGGGACATTCAGTACTTC. Translating gives CASSLDHRGDIQYF. The chain combines TRBV11-3 with TRBJ2-4, with 8 bases lining up with TRBD1. The CDR3 sequence is 14 residues long. The germline V gene encodes CDR1 SGHNT and CDR2 YENEEA. After removal of 0 bases from V and 8 bases from J, the junction contained 3 bases not matched to a gene.

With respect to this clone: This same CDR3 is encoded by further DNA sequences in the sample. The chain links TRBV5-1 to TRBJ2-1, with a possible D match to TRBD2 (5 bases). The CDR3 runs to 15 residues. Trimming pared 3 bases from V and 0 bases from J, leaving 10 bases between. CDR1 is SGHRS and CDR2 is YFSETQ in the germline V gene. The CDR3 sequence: CASSSGGGSYNEQFF. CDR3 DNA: TGCGCCAGCAGCTCCGGAGGAGGCTCCTACAATGAGCAGTTCTTC. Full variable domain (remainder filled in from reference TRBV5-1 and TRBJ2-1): KAGVTQTPRYLIKTRGQQVTLSCSPISGHRSVSWYQQTPGQGLQFLFEYFSETQRNKGNFPGRFSGRQFSNSRSEMNVSTLELGDSALYLCASSSGGGSYNEQFFGPGTRLTVL.

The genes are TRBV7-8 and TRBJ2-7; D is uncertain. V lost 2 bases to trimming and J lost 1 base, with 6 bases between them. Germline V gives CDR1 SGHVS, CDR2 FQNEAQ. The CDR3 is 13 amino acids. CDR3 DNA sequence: TGTGCCAGCAGCTTACGCGGTTCCTACGAGCAGTACTTC. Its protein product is CASSLRGSYEQYF.

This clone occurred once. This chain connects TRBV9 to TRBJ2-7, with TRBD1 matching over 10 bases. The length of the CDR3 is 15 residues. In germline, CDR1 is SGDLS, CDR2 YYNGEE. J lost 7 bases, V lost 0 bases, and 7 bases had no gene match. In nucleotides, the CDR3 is TGTGCCAGCAGCGTAGGGGGACAGGGGACGAGGGAGCAGTACTTC. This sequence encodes CASSVGGQGTREQYF.

The CDR3 DNA sequence: TGTGCCAGCAGCTTAGTGTCGGGAGGGCCGACAGATACGCAGTATTTT. Translated: CASSLVSGGPTDTQYF. The V gene is TRBV7-8, the J gene TRBJ2-3; 8 bases align to TRBD2. J gave up 3 bases and V 1 base, and 6 bases lay outside the gene matches. Germline V gene sequence: CDR1 SGHVS, CDR2 FQNEAQ. The CDR3 is 16 amino acids.

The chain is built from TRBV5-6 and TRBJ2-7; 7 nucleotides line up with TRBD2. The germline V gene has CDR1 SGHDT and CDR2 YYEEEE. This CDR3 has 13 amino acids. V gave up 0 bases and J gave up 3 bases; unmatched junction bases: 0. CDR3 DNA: TGTGCCAGCAGCTTGGGGGGGGGCTACGAGCAGTACTTC. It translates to CASSLGGGYEQYF.

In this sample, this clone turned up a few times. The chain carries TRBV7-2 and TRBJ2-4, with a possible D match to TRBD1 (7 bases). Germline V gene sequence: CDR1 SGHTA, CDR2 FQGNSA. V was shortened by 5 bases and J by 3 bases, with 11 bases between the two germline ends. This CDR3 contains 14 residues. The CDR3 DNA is TGTGCCAGCAGCCAGGGGGGAATCAAAAACATTCAGTACTTC. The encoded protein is CASSQGGIKNIQYF.

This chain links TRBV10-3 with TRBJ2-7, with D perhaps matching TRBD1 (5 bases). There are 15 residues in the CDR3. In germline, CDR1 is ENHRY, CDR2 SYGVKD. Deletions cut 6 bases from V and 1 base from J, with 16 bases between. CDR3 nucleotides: TGTGCCATCAGCCTAAAGGCGACAGCTTCCTACGAGCAGTACTTC. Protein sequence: CAISLKATASYEQYF.

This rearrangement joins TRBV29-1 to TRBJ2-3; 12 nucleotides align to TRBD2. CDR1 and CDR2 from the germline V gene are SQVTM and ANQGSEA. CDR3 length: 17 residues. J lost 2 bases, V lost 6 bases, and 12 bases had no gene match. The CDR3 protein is CSVSTSGRLHPTDTQYF. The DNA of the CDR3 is TGCAGCGTGTCGACTAGCGGGAGACTCCACCCCACAGATACGCAGTATTTT.

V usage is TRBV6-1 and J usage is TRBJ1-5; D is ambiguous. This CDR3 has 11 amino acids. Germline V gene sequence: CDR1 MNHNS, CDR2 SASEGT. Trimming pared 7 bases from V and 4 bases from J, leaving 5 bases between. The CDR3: CASNSNQPQHF. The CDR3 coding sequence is TGTGCCAGCAACAGTAATCAGCCCCAGCATTTT.

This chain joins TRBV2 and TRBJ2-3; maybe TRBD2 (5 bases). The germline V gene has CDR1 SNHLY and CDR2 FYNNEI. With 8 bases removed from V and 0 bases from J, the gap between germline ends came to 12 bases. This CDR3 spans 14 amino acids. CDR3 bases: TGTGCCAGCTCGGCTAGCTCTAGCACAGATACGCAGTATTTT. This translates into CASSASSSTDTQYF.

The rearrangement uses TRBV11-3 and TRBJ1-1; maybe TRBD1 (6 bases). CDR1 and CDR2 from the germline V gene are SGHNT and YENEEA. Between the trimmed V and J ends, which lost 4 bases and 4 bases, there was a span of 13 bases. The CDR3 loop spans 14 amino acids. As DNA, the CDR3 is TGTGCCAGCAGCTCCGGACCGACAGGCACTGAAGCTTTCTTT. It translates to CASSSGPTGTEAFF.

CDR3 coding DNA: TGTGCCAGCAGGGGACAGGAGAACATTCAGTACTTC. Protein product: CASRGQENIQYF. J is TRBJ2-4 and V is TRBV6-5, with TRBD1 identical over 8 bases. With V trimmed by 6 bases and J by 7 bases, 2 bases remained unmatched. The germline V gene has CDR1 MNHEY and CDR2 SVGAGI. This CDR3 has 12 amino acids.

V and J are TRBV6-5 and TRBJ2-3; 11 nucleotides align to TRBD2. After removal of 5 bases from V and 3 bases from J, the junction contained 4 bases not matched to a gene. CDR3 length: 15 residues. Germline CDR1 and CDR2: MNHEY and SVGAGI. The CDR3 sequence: CASSPTSGVTDTQYF. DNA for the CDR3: TGTGCCAGCAGTCCGACTAGCGGGGTTACAGATACGCAGTATTTT.

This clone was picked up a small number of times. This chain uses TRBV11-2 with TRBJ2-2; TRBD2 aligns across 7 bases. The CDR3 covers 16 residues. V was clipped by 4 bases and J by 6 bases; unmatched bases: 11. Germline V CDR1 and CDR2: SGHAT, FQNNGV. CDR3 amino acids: CASSWGGLERSGELFF. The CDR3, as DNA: TGTGCCAGCAGCTGGGGCGGACTAGAGAGATCCGGGGAGCTGTTTTTT. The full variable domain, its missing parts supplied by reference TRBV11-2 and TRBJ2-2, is EAGVAQSPRYKIIEKRQSVAFWCNPISGHATLYWYQQILGQGPKLLIQFQNNGVVDDSQLPKDRFSAERLKGVDSTLKIQPAKLEDSAVYLCASSWGGLERSGELFFGEGSRLTVL.

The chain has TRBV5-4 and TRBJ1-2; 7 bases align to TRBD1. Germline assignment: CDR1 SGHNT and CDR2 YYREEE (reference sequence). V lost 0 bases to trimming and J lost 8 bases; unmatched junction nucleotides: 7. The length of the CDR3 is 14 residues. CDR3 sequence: CASSLARGEKGYTF. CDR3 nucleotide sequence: TGTGCCAGCAGCTTGGCCAGGGGGGAGAAAGGCTACACCTTC.

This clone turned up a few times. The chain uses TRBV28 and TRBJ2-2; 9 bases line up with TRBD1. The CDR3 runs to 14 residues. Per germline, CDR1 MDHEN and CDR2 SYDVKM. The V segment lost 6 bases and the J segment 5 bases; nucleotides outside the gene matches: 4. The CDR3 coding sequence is TGTGCCAGCAGAACAGGGGGCGCGACCGGGGAGCTGTTTTTT. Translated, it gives CASRTGGATGELFF.

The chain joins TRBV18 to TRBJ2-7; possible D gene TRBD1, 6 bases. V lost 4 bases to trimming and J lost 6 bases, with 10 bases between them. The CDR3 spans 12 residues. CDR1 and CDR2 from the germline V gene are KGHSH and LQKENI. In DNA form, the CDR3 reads TGTGCCAGCTCACTGACAGGTAGCGAGCAGTACTTC. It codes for CASSLTGSEQYF.

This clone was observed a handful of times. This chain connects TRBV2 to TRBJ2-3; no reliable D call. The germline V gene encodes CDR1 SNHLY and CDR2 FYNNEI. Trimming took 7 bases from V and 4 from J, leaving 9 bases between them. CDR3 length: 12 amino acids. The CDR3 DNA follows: TGTGCCAGCACCCCTGAGGCAGATACGCAGTATTTT. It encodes CASTPEADTQYF.

As DNA, the CDR3 is TGTGCCAGCAGCTTAGTGCCGGGGGAGCAGTTCTTC. This encodes CASSLVPGEQFF. The V and J genes are TRBV7-2 and TRBJ2-1; perhaps TRBD2 as D (5 bases). Trimming cost V 1 base and J 10 bases, with 8 bases left between them. Germline V gene data show CDR1 as SGHTA and CDR2 as FQGNSA. CDR3 length: 12 residues.

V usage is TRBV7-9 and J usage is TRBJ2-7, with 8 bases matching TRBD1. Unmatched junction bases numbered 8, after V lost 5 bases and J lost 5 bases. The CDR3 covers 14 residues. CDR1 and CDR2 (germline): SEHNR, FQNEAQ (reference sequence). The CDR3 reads CASSPPGGSNEQYF. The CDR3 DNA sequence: TGTGCCAGCAGCCCCCCAGGGGGCTCGAACGAGCAGTACTTC.

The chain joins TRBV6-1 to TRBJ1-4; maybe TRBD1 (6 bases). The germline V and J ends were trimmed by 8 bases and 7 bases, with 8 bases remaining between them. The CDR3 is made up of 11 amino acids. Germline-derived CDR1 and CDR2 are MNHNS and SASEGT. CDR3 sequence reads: CASRDIEKLFF. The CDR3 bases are TGTGCCAGCCGGGACATTGAAAAACTGTTTTTT.

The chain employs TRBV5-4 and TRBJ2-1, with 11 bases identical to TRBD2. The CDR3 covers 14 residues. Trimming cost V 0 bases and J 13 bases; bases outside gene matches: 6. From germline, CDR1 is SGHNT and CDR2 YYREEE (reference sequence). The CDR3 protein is CASSLDLLAGGQFF. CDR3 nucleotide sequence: TGTGCCAGCAGCTTGGACCTTCTAGCGGGAGGACAGTTCTTC.

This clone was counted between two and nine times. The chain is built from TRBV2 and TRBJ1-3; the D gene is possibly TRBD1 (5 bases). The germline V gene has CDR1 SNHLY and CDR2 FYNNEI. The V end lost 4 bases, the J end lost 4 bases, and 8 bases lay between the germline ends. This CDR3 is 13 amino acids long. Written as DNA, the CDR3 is TGTGCCAGCAGTGGCACAGGAGGAAACACCATATATTTT. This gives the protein CASSGTGGNTIYF.

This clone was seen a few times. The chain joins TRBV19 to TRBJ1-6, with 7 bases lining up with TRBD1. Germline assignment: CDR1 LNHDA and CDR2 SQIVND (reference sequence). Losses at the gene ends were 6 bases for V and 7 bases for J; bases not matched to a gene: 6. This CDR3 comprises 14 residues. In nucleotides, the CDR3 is TGTGCCAGTAGGCGCGGGACAGCCAATTCACCCCTCCACTTT. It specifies CASRRGTANSPLHF.

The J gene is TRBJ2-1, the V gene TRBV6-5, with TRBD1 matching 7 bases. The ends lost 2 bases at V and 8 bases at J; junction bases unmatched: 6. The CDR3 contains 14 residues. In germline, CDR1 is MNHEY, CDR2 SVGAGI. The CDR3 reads CASSYRRQGDEQFF. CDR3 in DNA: TGTGCCAGCAGTTACCGTAGACAGGGAGATGAGCAGTTCTTC.

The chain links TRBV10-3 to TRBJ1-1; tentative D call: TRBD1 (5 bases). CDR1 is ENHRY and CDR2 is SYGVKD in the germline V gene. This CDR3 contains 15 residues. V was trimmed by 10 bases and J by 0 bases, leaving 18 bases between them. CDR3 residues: CATRTGPSMNTEAFF. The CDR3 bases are TGTGCCACCAGAACAGGACCCAGCATGAACACTGAAGCTTTCTTT.